This T cell receptor (beta chain) was sequenced during a study of cytomegalovirus exposure and HLA in healthy donors. Clones were read by immunoSEQ multiplex PCR, and TCRdb kept only the in-frame ones, dropping some. This sample has hundreds of thousands of clones; 70% to 90% occur once, and the top ten carry approximately 0.86%. The validation cohort, a group of 130 or so subjects, included the donors and was separate from the roughly 700-subject first cohort. Sequencing used PBMCs. The TCR originated in a woman aged 18-29 years in good health and CMV-seronegative.

The DNA of the CDR3 is TGCGCCAGCAGCGGGCGACGTAAAATAGGCTACACCTTC. It encodes CASSGRRKIGYTF. V gene TRBV4-1 combines with J gene TRBJ1-2; D not resolved. The V end was cut by 5 bases, the J end by 8 bases, with 15 bases between. Germline loops: CDR1 MGHRA, CDR2 YSYEKL. The CDR3 covers 13 residues.